This T cell receptor beta chain was captured in a study of blood T cells in healthy people across ages. A second PCR of 7 to 11 cycles used a sample-barcoded 5' primer and a J-beta primer mix. In TCRdb, the 5' RACE reads were re-called with MiXCR into one record per CDR3 protein. The repertoire has over a million distinct CDR3 sequences, 35% to 50% of them found once; the top ten carry under 20%. The length of the CDR3 is 12 residues. Trimming cost V 3 bases and J 3 bases, with 8 bases left between them. Looked up from germline, CDR1 is DFQATT and CDR2 is SNEGSKA (reference sequence). In this sample, this clonotype turned up many times.

The receptor comes from a woman aged 55-75 years in good health. Sequencing was carried out using blood. The genes are TRBV20-1 and TRBJ1-2; no reliable D call. The chain's CDR3 is CSASGNHYGYTF. CDR3 in DNA: TGCAGTGCTAGTGGGAACCACTATGGCTACACCTTC.